This is a list of T cell receptor beta chains from one sample in a study of cytomegalovirus exposure and HLA in healthy donors. Data came from immunoSEQ multiplex PCR; TCRdb stores just in-frame clones and leaves some out. The sample gives 150,000 to 200,000 clones, 80% of which show up once; about 1.1% is in the top ten. The sequencing sample was made of PBMCs. These TCRs come from a middle-aged woman in good health and CMV-seronegative. CDR3s include the opening cysteine and the closing phenylalanine or tryptophan. A D gene is named only where the DNA matches it firmly. Not all rows give a size; the values are once, few, many and, for expanded clones, a class.

D	J	V	size	CDR3	DNA
TRBD1	TRBJ1-4	TRBV18	few	CASSPRDRGHEKLFF	TGTGCCAGCTCACCACGAGACAGGGGGCATGAAAAACTGTTTTTT
TRBD1	TRBJ1-2	TRBV5-4	few	CASSSAGTGALDGYTF	TGTGCCAGCAGCTCAGCCGGGACAGGGGCATTAGATGGCTACACCTTC
NA	TRBJ1-1	TRBV29-1	NA	CSARSGLNTEAFF	TGCAGCGCGAGATCAGGGCTTAACACTGAAGCTTTCTTT
NA	TRBJ2-1	TRBV6-5	NA	CASTDGISYNEQFF	TGTGCCAGCACAGACGGGATCTCCTACAATGAGCAGTTCTTC
TRBD1	TRBJ2-7	TRBV9	NA	CASSPGTGGFYEQYF	TGTGCCAGCAGCCCCGGGACAGGGGGCTTCTACGAGCAGTACTTC
TRBD1	TRBJ1-2	TRBV7-9	few	CASSLGRGHGYTF	TGTGCCAGCAGCCTCGGCAGGGGGCACGGCTACACCTTC
NA	TRBJ2-1	TRBV2	NA	CASSEFRGDNEQFF	TGTGCCAGCAGTGAATTTCGCGGGGACAATGAGCAGTTCTTC
NA	TRBJ2-2	TRBV2	once	CASSEWSMSGANTGELFF	TGTGCCAGCAGTGAATGGAGTATGAGCGGCGCGAACACCGGGGAGCTGTTTTTT
TRBD1	TRBJ1-1	TRBV5-1	NA	CASSYQGDTEAFF	TGCGCCAGCAGCTATCAGGGGGACACTGAAGCTTTCTTT
TRBD2	TRBJ2-3	TRBV5-4	NA	CASSLQGLAMDTQYF	TGTGCCAGCAGCCTACAGGGACTAGCTATGGATACGCAGTATTTT
TRBD2	TRBJ2-2	TRBV7-2	NA	CASSLTGAGVNTGELFF	TGTGCCAGCAGCTTGACGGGAGCGGGGGTGAACACCGGGGAGCTGTTTTTT
TRBD2	TRBJ2-7	TRBV7-2	NA	CASSQGLAGTGWQYF	TGTGCCAGCAGCCAGGGACTAGCGGGGACGGGCTGGCAGTACTTC
NA	TRBJ2-3	TRBV7-5	NA	CVRSLEREGTDTQYF	TGTGTCAGAAGCTTAGAGCGGGAGGGCACAGATACGCAGTATTTT
TRBD2	TRBJ2-3	TRBV4-2	NA	CASSFTRSGRPGTDTQYF	TGTGCCAGCAGCTTTACCCGTAGCGGGAGACCGGGCACAGATACGCAGTATTTT
NA	TRBJ1-2	TRBV5-6	NA	CASRRGAGGGYTF	TGTGCCAGCAGACGCGGGGCCGGGGGTGGCTACACCTTC
TRBD2	TRBJ2-3	TRBV30	NA	CAWSDQAPGLAGERDTQYF	TGTGCCTGGAGTGATCAAGCGCCGGGACTAGCGGGAGAAAGAGATACGCAGTATTTT
TRBD2	TRBJ2-3	TRBV5-1	NA	CASRRNGGRAADTQYF	TGCGCCAGCAGACGGAATGGCGGGAGGGCCGCTGATACGCAGTATTTT
TRBD2	TRBJ2-1	TRBV6-1	NA	CASTLGLAGRNEQFF	TGTGCCAGCACCCTGGGACTAGCGGGTAGGAATGAGCAGTTCTTC
NA	TRBJ2-3	TRBV29-1	NA	CSVGARVTDTQYF	TGCAGCGTTGGGGCGAGGGTCACAGATACGCAGTATTTT
TRBD2	TRBJ2-7	TRBV5-6	NA	CASNRRGLAGGKTYEQYF	TGTGCCAGCAACCGAAGGGGACTAGCGGGAGGGAAAACCTACGAGCAGTACTTC
NA	TRBJ2-1	TRBV6-1	NA	CASRVRVGADEQFF	TGTGCCAGCAGGGTCCGGGTGGGGGCGGATGAGCAGTTCTTC
NA	TRBJ2-7	TRBV7-9	NA	CASSLEGARPHF	TGTGCCAGCAGCTTAGAAGGGGCTAGACCCCACTTC
TRBD2	TRBJ2-1	TRBV6-1	NA	CASSEELAGDVYNEQFF	TGTGCCAGCAGTGAAGAACTAGCGGGAGATGTCTACAATGAGCAGTTCTTC
NA	TRBJ2-1	TRBV7-9	NA	CASSPQRGGAYNEQFF	TGTGCCAGCAGCCCTCAGAGGGGGGGGGCCTACAATGAGCAGTTCTTC
NA	TRBJ2-7	TRBV4-1	NA	CASSQSLLYEQYF	TGCGCCAGCAGCCAAAGCCTTCTCTACGAGCAGTACTTC
TRBD1	TRBJ2-2	TRBV7-3	NA	CASSPSRTGNTGELFF	TGTGCCAGCAGCCCATCCCGGACAGGCAACACCGGGGAGCTGTTTTTT
TRBD1	TRBJ2-7	TRBV5-4	NA	CASSLAGQSYEQYF	TGTGCCAGCAGCTTGGCGGGACAGTCCTACGAGCAGTACTTC
TRBD1	TRBJ2-3	TRBV10-3	NA	CAIKTGTGNPDTQYF	TGTGCCATCAAGACCGGGACAGGGAACCCAGATACGCAGTATTTT
NA	TRBJ2-1	TRBV2	NA	CASSEEASSYNEQFF	TGTGCCAGCAGTGAGGAAGCGTCCTCCTACAATGAGCAGTTCTTC
NA	TRBJ2-3	TRBV27	NA	CASSLGQGADTQYF	TGTGCCAGCAGTTTAGGGCAAGGTGCTGATACGCAGTATTTT
NA	TRBJ1-2	TRBV11-3	NA	CASSLVGRGVDGYTF	TGTGCCAGCAGCTTAGTCGGCAGGGGCGTGGATGGCTACACCTTC
TRBD2	TRBJ2-7	TRBV2	NA	CASTTSGSYEQYF	TGTGCCAGCACGACTAGCGGGAGCTACGAGCAGTACTTC
TRBD1	TRBJ2-5	TRBV11-2	NA	CASSQRTGMETQYF	TGTGCCAGCAGCCAAAGGACAGGGATGGAGACCCAGTACTTC
TRBD2	TRBJ2-1	TRBV4-2	NA	CASSQDRSGYSGGYNEQFF	TGTGCCAGCAGCCAAGATAGGAGTGGGTACAGCGGGGGCTACAATGAGCAGTTCTTC
TRBD2	TRBJ2-1	TRBV25-1	NA	CASSEARLADNEQFF	TGTGCCAGCAGTGAAGCCCGACTAGCGGACAATGAGCAGTTCTTC
TRBD1	TRBJ1-5	TRBV6-6	NA	CASSTGGNQPQHF	TGTGCCAGCAGCACAGGGGGCAATCAGCCCCAGCATTTT
TRBD1	TRBJ1-1	TRBV5-6	NA	CASSLGPDREAFF	TGTGCCAGCAGCTTGGGGCCGGACAGGGAAGCTTTCTTT
NA	TRBJ1-1	TRBV4-1	few	CASSQDHRQTEAFF	TGCGCCAGCAGCCAAGATCACAGGCAAACTGAAGCTTTCTTT
TRBD1	TRBJ2-2	TRBV29-1	NA	CSVTTGFTGELFF	TGCAGCGTTACGACAGGGTTTACCGGGGAGCTGTTTTTT
NA	TRBJ2-1	TRBV19	NA	CASKASTSYNEQFF	TGTGCCAGTAAAGCCTCCACCTCCTACAATGAGCAGTTCTTC
TRBD1	TRBJ1-5	TRBV4-2	NA	CASSQNLLGQGAGQPQHF	TGTGCCAGCAGCCAAAACTTGTTGGGACAGGGGGCGGGGCAGCCCCAGCATTTT
TRBD2	TRBJ2-1	TRBV27	NA	CASSRPGLSVNEQFF	TGTGCCAGCAGTAGGCCGGGACTAAGTGTGAATGAGCAGTTCTTC
NA	TRBJ1-1	TRBV7-9	NA	CSSSLGDHAEAFF	TGTTCCAGCAGCCTCGGGGATCACGCTGAAGCTTTCTTT
NA	TRBJ1-6	TRBV27	NA	CASQSATGADNSPLHF	TGTGCCAGCCAGAGTGCGACAGGCGCGGATAATTCACCCCTCCACTTT
NA	TRBJ2-2	TRBV10-3	NA	CAINQAASNTGELFF	TGTGCCATCAATCAGGCTGCGTCGAACACCGGGGAGCTGTTTTTT
NA	TRBJ1-2	TRBV5-5	NA	CASSLTDNVFYGYTF	TGTGCCAGCAGCTTGACGGACAACGTCTTCTATGGCTACACCTTC
NA	TRBJ1-2	TRBV7-9	NA	CASSLVVQNGYTF	TGTGCCAGCAGCTTAGTTGTACAAAATGGCTACACCTTC
NA	TRBJ1-2	TRBV11-2	NA	CASSLARHYGYTF	TGTGCCAGCAGCTTAGCTAGGCACTATGGCTACACCTTC
TRBD2	TRBJ2-7	TRBV4-3	NA	CASSQDGGSGIHEQYF	TGCGCCAGCAGCCAAGATGGTGGTAGCGGGATCCACGAGCAGTACTTC
NA	TRBJ2-1	TRBV7-2	few	CASSPGTFNNEQFF	TGTGCCAGCAGCCCGGGGACATTTAACAATGAGCAGTTCTTC
NA	TRBJ1-3	TRBV7-2	NA	CASSSATVSGNTIYF	TGTGCCAGCAGCTCCGCGACAGTCTCTGGAAACACCATATATTTT
NA	TRBJ2-5	TRBV5-6	NA	CASSLGLGVQETQYF	TGTGCCAGCAGCTTGGGACTAGGGGTGCAAGAGACCCAGTACTTC
NA	TRBJ2-1	TRBV27	NA	CASSRTHNEQFF	TGTGCCAGCAGTCGGACACACAATGAGCAGTTCTTC
TRBD1	TRBJ1-1	TRBV7-3	NA	CASSQSTGIPSEAFF	TGTGCCAGCAGCCAATCGACAGGGATTCCCTCTGAAGCTTTCTTT
NA	TRBJ2-2	TRBV9	few	CASSAYRETGELFF	TGTGCCAGCAGCGCGTACAGGGAAACCGGGGAGCTGTTTTTT